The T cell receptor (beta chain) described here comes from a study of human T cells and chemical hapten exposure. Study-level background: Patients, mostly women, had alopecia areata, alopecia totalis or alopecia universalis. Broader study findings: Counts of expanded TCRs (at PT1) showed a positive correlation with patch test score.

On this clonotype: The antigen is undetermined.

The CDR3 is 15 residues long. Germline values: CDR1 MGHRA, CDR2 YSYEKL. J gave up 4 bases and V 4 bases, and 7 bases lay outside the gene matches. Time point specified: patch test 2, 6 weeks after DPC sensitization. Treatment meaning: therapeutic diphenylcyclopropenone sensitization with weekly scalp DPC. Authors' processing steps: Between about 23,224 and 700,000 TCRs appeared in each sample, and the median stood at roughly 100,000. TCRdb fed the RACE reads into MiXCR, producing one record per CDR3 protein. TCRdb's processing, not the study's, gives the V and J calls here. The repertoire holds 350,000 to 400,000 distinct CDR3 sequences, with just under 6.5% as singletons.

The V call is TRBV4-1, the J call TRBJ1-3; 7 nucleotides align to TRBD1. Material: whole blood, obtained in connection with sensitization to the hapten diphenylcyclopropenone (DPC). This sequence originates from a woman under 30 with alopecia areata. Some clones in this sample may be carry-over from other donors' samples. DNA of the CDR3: TGCGCCAGCAGCCCCACAGGGGCGAGAGGAAACACCATATATTTT. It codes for CASSPTGARGNTIYF.